This record covers a single T cell receptor beta chain. TCRdb's copy holds only in-frame clones and misses some; the assay was immunoSEQ multiplex PCR. Of around 78,000 clones detected, 93% appear once; the ten largest clones hold under 3%. This CDR3 spans 14 amino acids. The V end lost 6 bases, the J end lost 3 bases, and 13 bases lay between the germline ends. Looked up from germline, CDR1 is MNHNS and CDR2 is SASEGT. The data were taken from a study of T cell changes during pregnancy in multiple sclerosis. Source: peripheral blood, taken in the second trimester of pregnancy. This receptor was taken from a female donor with multiple sclerosis, enrolled in a pregnancy study. This chain uses TRBV6-1 with TRBJ2-3; possibly TRBD2 for D (6 bases). The CDR3 nucleotides are TGTGCCAGCAGGGAGGGGATGGGAACAGATACGCAGTATTTT. Translation gives CASREGMGTDTQYF.